This T cell receptor beta chain came from a study of cytomegalovirus exposure and HLA in healthy donors. Study-level points and caveats: Per published accounts, TCR beta sequences correctly predicted the HLA-A and HLA-B alleles of most subjects.

Trimming took 6 bases from V and 4 from J, leaving 12 bases between them. The germline gives CDR1 MNHNY, CDR2 SVGAGI (reference sequence). This CDR3 has 13 amino acids. This clone has a single count. Its antigen is undetermined. Donors in the study were healthy people who gave bone marrow. PCR used 60 Vbeta primers and 13 Jbeta primers. The data were produced by immunoSEQ multiplex PCR, yet TCRdb's version contains in-frame clones alone and is incomplete. The sample yields around 67,000 clones, about 61% seen once. The chain joins TRBV6-6 to TRBJ2-5, with D possibly matching TRBD1 (6 bases). The origin of this receptor is a woman in her forties or fifties in good health and CMV-seronegative. Sequenced sample: PBMCs. This chain's CDR3 is CASRTQGIETQYF. CDR3 nucleotides: TGTGCCAGCAGGACCCAGGGGATAGAGACCCAGTACTTC.